This T cell receptor beta chain was obtained from a study of shared clonotypes between healthy human individuals. For the study at large: Plates per donor: three CD4 naive, three CD4 memory, two CD8 naive, one CD8 memory.

Several immunoSEQ plates held equal portions of the genomic DNA taken from each subset. It was around 190 ng DNA, approximately 28,000 T cell genomes, that sorted-subset replicate PCRs used. Here immunoSEQ multiplex PCR was the method, and the copy in TCRdb shows in-frame clones only, minus some. The sample has hundreds of thousands of clones; about 95% are singletons. A word on this clone: The antigen is undetermined.

General study results and limits: It was the non-shared clonotypes that had lower generation probabilities than clonotypes shared by all four donors.

Terminally differentiated effector memory CD45RA+ cells were excluded from the naive CD8 cells, which were CD45RO-negative and positively selected for CCR7. CDR3 length: 13 amino acids. Trimming left V 5 bases short and J 7 bases short, with 12 bases between. Germline CDR1 MNHEY, CDR2 SMNVEV (reference sequence). This receptor was taken from a woman younger than 45 in good health. The sequencing sample was made of naive CD8+ T cells sorted from blood. The chain links TRBV27 to TRBJ2-1; unclear D gene. The CDR3 DNA reads as TGTGCCAGCAGTACCCCCCCTCCAAATGAGCAGTTCTTC. The encoded protein is CASSTPPPNEQFF.